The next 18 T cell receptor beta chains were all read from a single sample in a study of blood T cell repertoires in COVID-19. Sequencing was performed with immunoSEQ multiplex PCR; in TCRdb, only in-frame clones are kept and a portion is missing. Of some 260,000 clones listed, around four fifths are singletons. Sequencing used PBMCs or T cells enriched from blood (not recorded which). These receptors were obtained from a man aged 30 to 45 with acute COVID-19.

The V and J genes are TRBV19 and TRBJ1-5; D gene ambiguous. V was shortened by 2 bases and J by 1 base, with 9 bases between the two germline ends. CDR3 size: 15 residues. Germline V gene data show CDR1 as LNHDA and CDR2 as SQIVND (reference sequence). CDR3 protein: CASSIWSGSNQPQHF. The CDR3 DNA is TGTGCCAGTAGTATATGGTCGGGAAGCAATCAGCCCCAGCATTTT.

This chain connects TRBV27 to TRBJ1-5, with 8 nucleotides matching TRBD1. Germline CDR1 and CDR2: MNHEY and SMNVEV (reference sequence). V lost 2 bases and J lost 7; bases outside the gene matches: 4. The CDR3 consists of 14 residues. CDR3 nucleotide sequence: TGTGCCAGCAGTTTAAAACAGGGGGACCAGCCCCAGCATTTT. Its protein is CASSLKQGDQPQHF.

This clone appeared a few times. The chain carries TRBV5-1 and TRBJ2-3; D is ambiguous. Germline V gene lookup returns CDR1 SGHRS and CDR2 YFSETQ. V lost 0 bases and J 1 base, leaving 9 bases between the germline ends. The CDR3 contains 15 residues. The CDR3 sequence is CASSLENGGTDTQYF. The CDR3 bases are TGCGCCAGCAGCTTGGAGAATGGAGGCACAGATACGCAGTATTTT.

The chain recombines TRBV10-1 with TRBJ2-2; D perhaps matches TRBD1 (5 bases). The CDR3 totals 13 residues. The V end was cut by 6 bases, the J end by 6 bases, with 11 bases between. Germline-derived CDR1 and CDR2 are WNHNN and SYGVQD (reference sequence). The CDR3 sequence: CASRPSGSGELFF. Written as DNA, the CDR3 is TGCGCCAGCAGACCCTCAGGGTCCGGGGAGCTGTTTTTT.

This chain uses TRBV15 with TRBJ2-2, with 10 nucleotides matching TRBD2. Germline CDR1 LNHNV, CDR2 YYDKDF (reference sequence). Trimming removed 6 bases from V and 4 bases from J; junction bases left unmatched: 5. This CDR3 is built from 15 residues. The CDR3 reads CATRSGGAFTGELFF. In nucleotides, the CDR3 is TGTGCCACCAGAAGCGGGGGGGCTTTCACCGGGGAGCTGTTTTTT.

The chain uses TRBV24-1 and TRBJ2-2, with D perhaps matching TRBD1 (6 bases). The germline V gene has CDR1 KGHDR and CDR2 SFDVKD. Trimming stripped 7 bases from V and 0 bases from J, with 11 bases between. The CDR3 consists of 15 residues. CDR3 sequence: CATRETGPNTGELFF. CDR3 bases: TGTGCCACCAGAGAGACAGGCCCGAACACCGGGGAGCTGTTTTTT.

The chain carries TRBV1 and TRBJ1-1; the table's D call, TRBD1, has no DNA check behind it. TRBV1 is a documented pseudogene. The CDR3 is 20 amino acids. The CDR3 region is CTSSQVDLVTGGFMNTEAFF. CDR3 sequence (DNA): TGCACCAGCAGCCAAGTTGATCTTGTGACAGGGGGGTTCATGAACACTGAAGCTTTCTTT.

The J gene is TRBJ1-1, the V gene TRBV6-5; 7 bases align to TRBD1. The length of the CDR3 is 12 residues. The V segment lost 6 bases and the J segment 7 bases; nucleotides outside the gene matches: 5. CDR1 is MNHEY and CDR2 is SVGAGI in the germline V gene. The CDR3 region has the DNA TGTGCCAGCAGGCTCACAGGGGTTGAAGCTTTCTTT. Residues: CASRLTGVEAFF.

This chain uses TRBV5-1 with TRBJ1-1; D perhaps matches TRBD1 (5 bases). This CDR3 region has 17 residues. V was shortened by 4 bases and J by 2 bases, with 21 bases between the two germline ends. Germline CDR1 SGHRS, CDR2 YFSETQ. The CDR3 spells CASSPSSGQGGNTEAFF. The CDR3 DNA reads TGCGCCAGCAGCCCCAGTAGCGGACAAGGAGGTAACACTGAAGCTTTCTTT.

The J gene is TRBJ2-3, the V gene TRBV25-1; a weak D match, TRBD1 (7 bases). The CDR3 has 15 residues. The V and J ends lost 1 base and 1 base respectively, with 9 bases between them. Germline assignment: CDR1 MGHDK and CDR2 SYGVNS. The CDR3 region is CASSEFRGGTDTQYF. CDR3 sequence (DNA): TGTGCCAGCAGTGAATTCAGGGGGGGCACAGATACGCAGTATTTT.

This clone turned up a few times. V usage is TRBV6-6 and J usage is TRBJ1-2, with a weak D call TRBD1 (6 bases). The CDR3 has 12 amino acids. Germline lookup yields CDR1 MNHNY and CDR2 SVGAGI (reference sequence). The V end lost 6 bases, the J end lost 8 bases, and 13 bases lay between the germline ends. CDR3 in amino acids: CASRNRDFGYTF. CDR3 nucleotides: TGTGCCAGCAGAAACAGGGATTTCGGCTACACCTTC.

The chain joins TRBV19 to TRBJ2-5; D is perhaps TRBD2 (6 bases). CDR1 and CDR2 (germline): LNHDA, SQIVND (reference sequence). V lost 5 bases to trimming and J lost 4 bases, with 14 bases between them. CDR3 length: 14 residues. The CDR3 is CASSPMAGRETQYF. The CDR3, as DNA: TGTGCCAGTAGTCCCATGGCGGGACGAGAGACCCAGTACTTC.

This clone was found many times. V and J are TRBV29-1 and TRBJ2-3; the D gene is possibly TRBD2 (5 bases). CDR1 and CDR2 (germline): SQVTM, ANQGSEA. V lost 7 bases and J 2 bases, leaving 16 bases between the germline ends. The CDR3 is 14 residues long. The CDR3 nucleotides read TGCAGCGCCGCTGGCCGGGAAAACACAGATACGCAGTATTTT. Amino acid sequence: CSAAGRENTDTQYF.

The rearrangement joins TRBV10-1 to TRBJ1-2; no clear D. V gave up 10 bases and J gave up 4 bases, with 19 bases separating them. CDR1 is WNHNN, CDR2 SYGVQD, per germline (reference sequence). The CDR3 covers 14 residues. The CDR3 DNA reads TGCGCCACTGTATGTCTCGACACCTCCTATGGCTACACCTTC. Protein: CATVCLDTSYGYTF.

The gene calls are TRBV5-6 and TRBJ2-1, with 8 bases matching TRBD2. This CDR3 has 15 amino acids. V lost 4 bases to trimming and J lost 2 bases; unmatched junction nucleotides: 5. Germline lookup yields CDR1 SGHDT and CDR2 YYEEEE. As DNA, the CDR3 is TGTGCCAGCAGCGGGCCGGGACTAGCCTACAATGAGCAGTTCTTC. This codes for CASSGPGLAYNEQFF.

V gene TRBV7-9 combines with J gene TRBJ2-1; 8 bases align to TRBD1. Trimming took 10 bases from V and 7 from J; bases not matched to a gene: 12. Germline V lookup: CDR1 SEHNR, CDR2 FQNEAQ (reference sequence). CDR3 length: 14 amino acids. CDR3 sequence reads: CAIQTGTGENEQFF. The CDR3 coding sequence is TGTGCCATACAAACCGGGACAGGCGAAAATGAGCAGTTCTTC.

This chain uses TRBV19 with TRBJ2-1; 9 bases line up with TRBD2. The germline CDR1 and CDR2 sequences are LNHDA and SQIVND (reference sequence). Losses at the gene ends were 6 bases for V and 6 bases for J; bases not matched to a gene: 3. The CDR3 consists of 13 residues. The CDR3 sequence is CASRVTSGNEQFF. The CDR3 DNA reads TGTGCCAGTAGGGTGACTAGCGGCAATGAGCAGTTCTTC.

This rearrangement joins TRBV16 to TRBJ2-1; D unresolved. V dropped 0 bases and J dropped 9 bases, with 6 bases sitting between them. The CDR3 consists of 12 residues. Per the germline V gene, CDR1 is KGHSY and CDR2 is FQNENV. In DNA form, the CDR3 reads TGTGCCAGCAGCCAATCTCTCTTTGAGCAGTTCTTC. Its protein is CASSQSLFEQFF. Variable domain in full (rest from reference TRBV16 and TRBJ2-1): GEEVAQTPKHLVRGEGQKAKLYCAPIKGHSYVFWYQQVLKNEFKFLISFQNENVFDETGMPKERFSAKCLPNSPCSLEIQATKLEDSAVYFCASSQSLFEQFFGPGTRLTVL.